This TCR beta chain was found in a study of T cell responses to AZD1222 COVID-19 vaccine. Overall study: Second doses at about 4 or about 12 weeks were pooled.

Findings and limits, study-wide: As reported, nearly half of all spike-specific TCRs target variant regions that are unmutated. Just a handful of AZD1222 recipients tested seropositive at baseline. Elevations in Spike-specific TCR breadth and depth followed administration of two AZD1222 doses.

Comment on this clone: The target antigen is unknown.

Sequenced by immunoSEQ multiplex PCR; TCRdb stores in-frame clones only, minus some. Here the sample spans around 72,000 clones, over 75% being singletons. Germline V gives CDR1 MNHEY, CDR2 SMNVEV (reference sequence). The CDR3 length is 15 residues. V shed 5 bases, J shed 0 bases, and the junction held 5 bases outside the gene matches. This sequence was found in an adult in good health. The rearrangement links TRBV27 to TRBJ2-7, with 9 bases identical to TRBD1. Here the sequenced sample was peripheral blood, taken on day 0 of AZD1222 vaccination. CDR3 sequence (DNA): TGTGCCAGCAGTCCTTCGACAGGGGGCTCCTACGAGCAGTACTTC. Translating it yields CASSPSTGGSYEQYF.